This T cell receptor beta chain was obtained from a study of T cells after yellow fever vaccination. V was trimmed by 6 bases and J by 8 bases, leaving 21 bases between them. This CDR3 is 15 amino acids long. Germline CDR1 reads SGHRS; CDR2 reads YFSETQ. General study findings and limits: Boosting was followed by the reappearance of most primary-vaccination clones (just under 97% CD4, under 90% CD8). A weaker secondary response peaked on day 5, the primary on day 15.

TCRdb independently ran MiXCR on the 5' RACE reads; one entry per CDR3 protein. The sample contains approximately 340,000 distinct CDR3 sequences, roughly 9.4% of which appear only once. This clonotype was seen many times. Its antigen is not known. The receptor's source is a man between 18 and 35 years old who received the YFV17D yellow fever vaccine. V gene TRBV5-1 combines with J gene TRBJ2-1; D is perhaps TRBD1 (6 bases). The material sequenced was PBMCs, taken on the day of the first yellow fever vaccination. CDR3 bases: TGCGCCAGCATCGCCGGGACATCCCTCCGGGATGAGCAGTTCTTC. This translates into CASIAGTSLRDEQFF.